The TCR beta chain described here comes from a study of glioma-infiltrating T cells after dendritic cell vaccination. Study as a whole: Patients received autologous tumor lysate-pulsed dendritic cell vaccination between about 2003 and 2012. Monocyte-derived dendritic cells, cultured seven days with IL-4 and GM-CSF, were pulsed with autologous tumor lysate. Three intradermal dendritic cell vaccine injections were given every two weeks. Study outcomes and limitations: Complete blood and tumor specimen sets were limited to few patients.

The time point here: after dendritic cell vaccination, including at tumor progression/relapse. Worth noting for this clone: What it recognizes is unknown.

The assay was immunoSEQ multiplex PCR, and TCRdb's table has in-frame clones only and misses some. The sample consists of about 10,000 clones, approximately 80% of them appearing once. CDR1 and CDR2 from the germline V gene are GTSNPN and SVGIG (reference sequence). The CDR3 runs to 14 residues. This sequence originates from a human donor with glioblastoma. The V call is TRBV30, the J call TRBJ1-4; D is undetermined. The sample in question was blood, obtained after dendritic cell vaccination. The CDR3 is CVVTQASLNEKLFF. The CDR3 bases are TGTGTCGTGACCCAGGCCAGCCTTAATGAAAAACTGTTTTTT.